The following is a T cell receptor (beta chain) sequence with its context. Its specificity is not known. The sample comes from a study of OX40 agonist ivuxolimab in advanced cancers. For the study at large: A male proportion of 82.7% was recorded, with mean age about 54 years and range about 23 to 90. Study-level points and caveats: Partial responders receiving 0.1-3.0 mg/kg showed among the lowest clonal expansion.

Measured with immunoSEQ multiplex PCR; TCRdb has only the in-frame clones, and not every one. The table records fewer than 70,000 clones, roughly nine tenths of them present only once. The material was CD4+ or CD8+ T cells sorted from blood, obtained in a trial of the OX40 agonist ivuxolimab. This TCR was recovered from an adult with an advanced solid tumor such as melanoma, head and neck, liver or kidney cancer.

The CDR3: CAISEGTLEGNTIYF. The CDR3 DNA sequence: TGTGCCATCAGTGAGGGGACCCTCGAGGGAAACACCATATATTTT. The chain has TRBV10-3 and TRBJ1-3; D may be TRBD1 (5 bases). V lost 2 bases and J 4 bases, leaving 12 bases between the germline ends. Germline CDR1 reads ENHRY; CDR2 reads SYGVKD. The CDR3 has 15 residues.